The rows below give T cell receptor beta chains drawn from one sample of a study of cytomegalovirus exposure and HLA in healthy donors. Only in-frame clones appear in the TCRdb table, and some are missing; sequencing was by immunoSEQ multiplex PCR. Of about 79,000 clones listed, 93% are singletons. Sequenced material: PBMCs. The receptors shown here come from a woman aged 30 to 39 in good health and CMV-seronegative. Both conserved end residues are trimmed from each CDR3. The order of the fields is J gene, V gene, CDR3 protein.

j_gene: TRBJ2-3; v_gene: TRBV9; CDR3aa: ASSVWGRSTDTQY
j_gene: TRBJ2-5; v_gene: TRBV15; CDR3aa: ATSRTGQVETQY
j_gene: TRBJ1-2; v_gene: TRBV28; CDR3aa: ASSPRTNNYGYT
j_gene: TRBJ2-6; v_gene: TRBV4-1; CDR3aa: ASSQSGLAGGGGANVLT
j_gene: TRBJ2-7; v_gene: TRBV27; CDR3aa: ASSFQGTPYEQY
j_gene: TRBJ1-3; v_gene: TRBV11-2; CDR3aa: ASSASRGSGNTIY
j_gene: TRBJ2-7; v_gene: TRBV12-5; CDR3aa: ASAIPTSGTPYEQY
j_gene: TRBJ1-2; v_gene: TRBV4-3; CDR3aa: ASSQVGAGTGAGGYT
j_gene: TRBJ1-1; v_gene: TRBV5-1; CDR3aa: ASSLRGGNTEAF
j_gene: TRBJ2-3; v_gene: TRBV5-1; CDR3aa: ATAPGGGTDTQY
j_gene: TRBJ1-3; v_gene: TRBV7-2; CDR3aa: ASSFQTLSGNTIY
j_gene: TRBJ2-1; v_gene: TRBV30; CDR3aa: AWTGRDRGKNEQF
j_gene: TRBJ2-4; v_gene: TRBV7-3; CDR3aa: ASSPEGNSLQY
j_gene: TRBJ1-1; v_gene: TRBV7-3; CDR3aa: ASSLTGNTEAF
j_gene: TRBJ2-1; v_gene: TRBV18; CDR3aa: ASSPRFSRTGSSDEQF
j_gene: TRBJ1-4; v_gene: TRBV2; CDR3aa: ASAPGVEKLF
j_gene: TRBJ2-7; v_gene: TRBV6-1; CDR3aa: ASNSGTSSTYEQY
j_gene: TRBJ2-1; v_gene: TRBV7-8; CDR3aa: ASSSGTSAYNEQF
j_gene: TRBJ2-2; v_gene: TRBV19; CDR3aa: ASSLDRGQTGELF
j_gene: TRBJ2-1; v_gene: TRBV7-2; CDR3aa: ASSLSRNEQF
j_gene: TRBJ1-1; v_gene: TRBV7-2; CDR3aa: ASSLGRVLMNTEAF
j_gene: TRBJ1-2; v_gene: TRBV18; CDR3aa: ASSPRGRGEQGYT
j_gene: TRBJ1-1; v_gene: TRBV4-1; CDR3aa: ASSLPARGNTEAF
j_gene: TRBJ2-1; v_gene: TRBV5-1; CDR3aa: ASSLSLTGTSAYNEQF